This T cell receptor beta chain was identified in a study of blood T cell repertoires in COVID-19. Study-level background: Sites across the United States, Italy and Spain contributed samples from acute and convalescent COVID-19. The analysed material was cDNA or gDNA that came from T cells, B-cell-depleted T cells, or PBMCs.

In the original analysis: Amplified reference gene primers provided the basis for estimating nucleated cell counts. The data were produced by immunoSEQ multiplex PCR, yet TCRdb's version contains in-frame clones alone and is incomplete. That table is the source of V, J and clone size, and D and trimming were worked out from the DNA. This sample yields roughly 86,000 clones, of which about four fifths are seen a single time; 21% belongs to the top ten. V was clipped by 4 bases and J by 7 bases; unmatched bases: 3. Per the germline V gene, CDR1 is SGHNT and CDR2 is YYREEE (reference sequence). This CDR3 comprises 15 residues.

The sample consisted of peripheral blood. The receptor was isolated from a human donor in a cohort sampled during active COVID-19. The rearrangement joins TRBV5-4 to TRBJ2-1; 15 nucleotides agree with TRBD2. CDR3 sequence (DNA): TGTGCCAGCAGCACCGGGACTAGCGGGGGGAATGAGCAGTTCTTC. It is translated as CASSTGTSGGNEQFF. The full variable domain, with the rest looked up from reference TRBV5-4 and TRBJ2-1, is ETGVTQSPTHLIKTRGQQVTLRCSSQSGHNTVSWYQQALGQGPQFIFQYYREEENGRGNFPPRFSGLQFPNYSSELNVNALELDDSALYLCASSTGTSGGNEQFFGPGTRLTVL.